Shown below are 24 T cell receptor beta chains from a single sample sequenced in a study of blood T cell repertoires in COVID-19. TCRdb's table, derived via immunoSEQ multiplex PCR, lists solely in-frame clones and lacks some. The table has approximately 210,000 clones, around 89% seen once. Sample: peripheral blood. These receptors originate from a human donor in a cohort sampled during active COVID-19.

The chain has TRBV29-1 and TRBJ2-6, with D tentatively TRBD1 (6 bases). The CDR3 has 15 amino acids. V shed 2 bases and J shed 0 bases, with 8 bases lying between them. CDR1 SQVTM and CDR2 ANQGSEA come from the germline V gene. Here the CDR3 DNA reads TGCAGCGTTGAAACAGGGAGCTCTGGGGCCAACGTCCTGACTTTC. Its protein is CSVETGSSGANVLTF. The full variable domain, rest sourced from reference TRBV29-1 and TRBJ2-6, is SAVISQKPSRDICQRGTSLTIQCQVDSQVTMMFWYRQQPGQSLTLIATANQGSEATYESGFVIDKFPISRPNLTFSTLTVSNMSPEDSSIYLCSVETGSSGANVLTFGAGSRLTVL.

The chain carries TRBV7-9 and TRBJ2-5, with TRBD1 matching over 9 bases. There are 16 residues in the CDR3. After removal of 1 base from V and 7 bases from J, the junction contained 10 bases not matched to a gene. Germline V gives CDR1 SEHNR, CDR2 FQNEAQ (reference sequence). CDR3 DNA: TGTGCCAGCAGCTTAGGGCCCGGGGGACAGGGAGCGACCCAGTACTTC. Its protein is CASSLGPGGQGATQYF.

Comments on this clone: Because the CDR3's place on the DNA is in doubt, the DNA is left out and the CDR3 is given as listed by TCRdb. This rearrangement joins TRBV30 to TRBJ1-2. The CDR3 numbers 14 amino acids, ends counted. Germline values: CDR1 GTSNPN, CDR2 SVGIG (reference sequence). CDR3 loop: CAWSVSLLNYGYTF.

The DNA of the CDR3 is TGCGCCAGCAGCCAACGGCTACTAGCGGAAGAGACCCAGTACTTC. This gives the protein CASSQRLLAEETQYF. The chain joins TRBV4-1 to TRBJ2-5, with 8 bases fitting TRBD2. V shed 2 bases, J shed 3 bases, and the junction held 5 bases outside the gene matches. The CDR3 totals 15 residues. Germline loops: CDR1 MGHRA, CDR2 YSYEKL.

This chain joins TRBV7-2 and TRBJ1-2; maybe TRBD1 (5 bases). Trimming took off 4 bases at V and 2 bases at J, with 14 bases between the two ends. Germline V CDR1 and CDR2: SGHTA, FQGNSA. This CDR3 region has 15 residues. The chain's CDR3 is CASSSRARGNYGYTF. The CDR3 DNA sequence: TGTGCCAGCAGCTCAAGGGCCCGGGGGAACTATGGCTACACCTTC.

The CDR3 coding sequence is TGCGCCAGCAAGCAACTAGGGGGTTACGAGCAGTACTTC. Translation gives CASKQLGGYEQYF. The chain links TRBV10-2 to TRBJ2-7; D is possibly TRBD1 (6 bases). CDR1 is WSHSY, CDR2 SAAADI, per germline. V lost 7 bases and J 4 bases, leaving 14 bases between the germline ends. This CDR3 spans 13 amino acids.

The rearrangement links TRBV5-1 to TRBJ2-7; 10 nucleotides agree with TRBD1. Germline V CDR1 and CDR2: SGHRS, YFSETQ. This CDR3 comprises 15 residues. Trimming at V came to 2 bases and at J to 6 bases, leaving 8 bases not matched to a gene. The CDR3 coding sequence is TGCGCCAGCAGCTTTCGGACAGGGGGTGAGGGCGAGCAGTACTTC. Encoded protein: CASSFRTGGEGEQYF.

The CDR3 DNA is TGCAGCGTTGGCCAGGGGGTCTCCTACGAGCAGTACTTC. Amino acid sequence: CSVGQGVSYEQYF. This chain connects TRBV29-1 to TRBJ2-7; 7 bases are a match to TRBD1. V lost 4 bases and J lost 0; bases outside the gene matches: 3. Looked up from germline, CDR1 is SQVTM and CDR2 is ANQGSEA. The CDR3 length is 13 residues.

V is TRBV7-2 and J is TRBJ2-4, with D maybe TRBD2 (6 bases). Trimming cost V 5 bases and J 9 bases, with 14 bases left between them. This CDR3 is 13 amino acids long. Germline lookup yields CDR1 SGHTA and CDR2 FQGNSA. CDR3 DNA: TGTGCCAGCAGCCCCCCGACTAGAGGCATTCAGTACTTC. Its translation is CASSPPTRGIQYF.

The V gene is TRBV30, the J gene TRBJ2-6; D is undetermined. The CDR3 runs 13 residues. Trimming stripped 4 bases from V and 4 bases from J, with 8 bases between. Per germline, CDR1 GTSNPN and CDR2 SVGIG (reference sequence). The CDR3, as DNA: TGTGCCTGGAATTGGGCGGGGGCCAACGTCCTGACTTTC. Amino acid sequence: CAWNWAGANVLTF.

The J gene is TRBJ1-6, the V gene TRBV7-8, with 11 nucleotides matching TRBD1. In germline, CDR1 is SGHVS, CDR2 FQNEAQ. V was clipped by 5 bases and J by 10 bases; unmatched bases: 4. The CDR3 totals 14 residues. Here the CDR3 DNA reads TGTGCCAGCAGCCAGGGACAGGGGGGATCACCCCTCCACTTT. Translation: CASSQGQGGSPLHF.

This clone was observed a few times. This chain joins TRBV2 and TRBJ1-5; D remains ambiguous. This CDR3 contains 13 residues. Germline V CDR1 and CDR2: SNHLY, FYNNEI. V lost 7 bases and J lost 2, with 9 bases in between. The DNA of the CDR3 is TGTGCCAGCATGGGAGCGGGCAATCAGCCCCAGCATTTT. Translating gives CASMGAGNQPQHF.

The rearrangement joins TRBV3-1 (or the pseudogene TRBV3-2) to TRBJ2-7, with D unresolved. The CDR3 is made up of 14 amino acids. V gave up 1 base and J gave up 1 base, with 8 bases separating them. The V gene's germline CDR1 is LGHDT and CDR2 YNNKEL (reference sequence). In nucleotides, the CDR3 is TGTGCCAGCAGCCAAGGGAGTTCTTCCTACGAGCAGTACTTC. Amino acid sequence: CASSQGSSSYEQYF.

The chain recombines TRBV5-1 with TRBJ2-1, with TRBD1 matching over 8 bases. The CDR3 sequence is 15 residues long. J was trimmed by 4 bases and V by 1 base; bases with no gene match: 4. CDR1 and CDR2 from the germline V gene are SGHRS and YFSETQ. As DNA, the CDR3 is TGCGCCAGCAGCTTGTTGGGGACAGGATACAATGAGCAGTTCTTC. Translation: CASSLLGTGYNEQFF.

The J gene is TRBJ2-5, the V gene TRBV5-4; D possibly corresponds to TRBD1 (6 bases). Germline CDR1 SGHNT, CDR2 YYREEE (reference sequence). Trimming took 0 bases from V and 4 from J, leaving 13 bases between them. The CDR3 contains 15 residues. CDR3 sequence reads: CASSLEPSGVETQYF. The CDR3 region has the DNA TGTGCCAGCAGCTTGGAGCCCTCAGGGGTAGAGACCCAGTACTTC.

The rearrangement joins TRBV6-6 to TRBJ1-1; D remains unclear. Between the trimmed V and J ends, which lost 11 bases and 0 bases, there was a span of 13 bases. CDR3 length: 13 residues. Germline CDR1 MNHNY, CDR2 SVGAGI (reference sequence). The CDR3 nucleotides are TGTGCCGCGGGCCCCCCCCTGAACACTGAAGCTTTCTTT. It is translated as CAAGPPLNTEAFF.

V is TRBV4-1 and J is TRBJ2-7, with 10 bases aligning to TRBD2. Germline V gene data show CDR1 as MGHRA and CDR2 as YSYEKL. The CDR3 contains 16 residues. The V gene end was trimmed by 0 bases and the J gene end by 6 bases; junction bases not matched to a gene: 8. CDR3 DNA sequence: TGCGCCAGCAGCCAAGATCCAGCGGGAGGGCCGGGCGAGCAGTACTTC. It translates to CASSQDPAGGPGEQYF.

Here the CDR3 DNA reads TGTGCCAGCAGTAGTTCCAGGTCGAATTCACCCCTCCACTTT. It is translated as CASSSSRSNSPLHF. V is TRBV6-2 or TRBV6-3 and J is TRBJ1-6, with no clear D. Trimming took 5 bases from V and 7 from J, leaving 12 bases between them. The germline V gene encodes CDR1 MNHEY and CDR2 SVGEGT. The CDR3 is 14 amino acids.

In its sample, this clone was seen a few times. The CDR3 protein is CASSRSNAGPRNTEAFF. The CDR3 nucleotides are TGTGCCAGCAGCCGCAGCAACGCGGGACCGAGGAACACTGAAGCTTTCTTT. The chain is built from TRBV7-9 and TRBJ1-1; the D gene is possibly TRBD1 (5 bases). This CDR3 has 17 amino acids. The V end was cut by 5 bases, the J end by 1 base, with 20 bases between. CDR1 is SEHNR and CDR2 is FQNEAQ in the germline V gene (reference sequence).

The CDR3 bases are TGTGCCAGCAGCGTTCAGGGACAGGCCACAGATACGCAGTATTTT. Its translation is CASSVQGQATDTQYF. This sequence joins TRBV9 and TRBJ2-3; 8 bases are shared with TRBD1. CDR3 length equals 15 residues. Germline V CDR1 and CDR2: SGDLS, YYNGEE. Unmatched junction bases numbered 4, after V lost 2 bases and J lost 2 bases.

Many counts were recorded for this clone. CDR3 nucleotide sequence: TGTGCCAGTAACCACAGAGGCAATCAGCCCCAGCATTTT. It yields the protein CASNHRGNQPQHF. The rearrangement uses TRBV19 and TRBJ1-5; D is unresolved. This CDR3 spans 13 amino acids. Trimming cost V 7 bases and J 2 bases, with 9 bases left between them. Germline V gene lookup returns CDR1 LNHDA and CDR2 SQIVND (reference sequence).

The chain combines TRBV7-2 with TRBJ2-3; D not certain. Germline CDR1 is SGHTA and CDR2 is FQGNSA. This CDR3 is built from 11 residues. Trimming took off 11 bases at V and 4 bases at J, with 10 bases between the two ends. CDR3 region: CARRGADTQYF. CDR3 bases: TGTGCCCGCCGAGGAGCAGATACGCAGTATTTT. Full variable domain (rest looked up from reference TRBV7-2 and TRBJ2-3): GAGVSQSPSNKVTEKGKDVELRCDPISGHTALYWYRQSLGQGLEFLIYFQGNSAPDKSGLPSDRFSAERTGGSVSTLTIQRTQQEDSAVYLCARRGADTQYFGPGTRLTVL.

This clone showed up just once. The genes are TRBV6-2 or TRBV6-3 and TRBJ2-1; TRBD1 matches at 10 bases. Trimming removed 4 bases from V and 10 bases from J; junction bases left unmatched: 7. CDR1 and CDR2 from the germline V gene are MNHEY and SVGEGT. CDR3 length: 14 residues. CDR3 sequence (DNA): TGTGCCAGCAGTTTCAGACAGGGGGCGAGGGAGCAGTTCTTC. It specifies CASSFRQGAREQFF.

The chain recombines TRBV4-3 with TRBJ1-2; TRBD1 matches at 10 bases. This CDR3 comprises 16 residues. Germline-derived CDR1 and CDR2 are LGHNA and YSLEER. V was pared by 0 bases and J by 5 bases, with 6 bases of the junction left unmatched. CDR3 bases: TGCGCCAGCAGCCAAGATTTCCGACAGGGGGCATATGGCTACACCTTC. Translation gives CASSQDFRQGAYGYTF.